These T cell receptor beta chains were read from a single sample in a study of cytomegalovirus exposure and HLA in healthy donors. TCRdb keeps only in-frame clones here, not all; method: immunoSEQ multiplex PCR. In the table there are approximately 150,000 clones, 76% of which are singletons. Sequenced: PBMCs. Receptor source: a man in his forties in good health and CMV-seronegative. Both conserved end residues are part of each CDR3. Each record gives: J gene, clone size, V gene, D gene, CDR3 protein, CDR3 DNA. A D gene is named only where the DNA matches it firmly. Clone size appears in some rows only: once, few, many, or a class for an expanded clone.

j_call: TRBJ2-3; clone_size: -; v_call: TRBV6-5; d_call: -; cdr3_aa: CASSVGLLHTDTQYF; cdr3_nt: TGTGCCAGCAGTGTCGGTTTATTGCACACAGATACGCAGTATTTT
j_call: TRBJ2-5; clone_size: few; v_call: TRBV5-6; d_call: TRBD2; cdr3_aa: CASSLERGGRQQTQYF; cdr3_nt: TGTGCCAGCAGCTTGGAGCGGGGGGGTCGTCAGCAGACCCAGTACTTC
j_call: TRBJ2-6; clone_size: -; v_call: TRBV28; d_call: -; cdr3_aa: CASRHFSGANVLTF; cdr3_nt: TGTGCCAGCCGACATTTCTCTGGGGCCAACGTCCTGACTTTC
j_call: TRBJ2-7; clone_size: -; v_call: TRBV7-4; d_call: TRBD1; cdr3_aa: CASSLPRGILVEQYF; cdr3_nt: TGTGCCAGCAGCCTCCCCAGGGGGATACTGGTCGAGCAGTACTTC
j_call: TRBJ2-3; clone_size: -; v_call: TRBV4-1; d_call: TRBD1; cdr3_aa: CASSVPTPGQGYIAQYF; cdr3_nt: TGCGCCAGCAGCGTCCCTACACCGGGACAGGGTTATATCGCGCAGTATTTT
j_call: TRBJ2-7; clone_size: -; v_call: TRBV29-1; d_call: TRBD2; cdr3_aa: CSVEGGAYEQYF; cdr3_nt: TGCAGCGTTGAGGGAGGGGCCTACGAGCAGTACTTC
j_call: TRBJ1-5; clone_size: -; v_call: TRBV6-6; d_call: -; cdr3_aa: CASSYSGHDQPQHF; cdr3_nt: TGTGCCAGCAGTTACTCGGGCCACGATCAGCCCCAGCATTTT
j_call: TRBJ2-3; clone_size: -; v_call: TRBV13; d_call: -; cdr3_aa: CASSLGSSVSTDTQYF; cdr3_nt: TGTGCCAGCAGCTTAGGCTCTAGCGTTAGCACAGATACGCAGTATTTT
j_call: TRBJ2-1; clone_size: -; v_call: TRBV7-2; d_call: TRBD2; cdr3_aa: CASSLGWREGYNEQFF; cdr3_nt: TGTGCCAGCAGCTTAGGGTGGCGGGAGGGTTACAATGAGCAGTTCTTC
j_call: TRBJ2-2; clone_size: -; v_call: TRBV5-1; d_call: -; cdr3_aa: CASTMSGELFF; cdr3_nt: TGCGCCAGCACAATGTCCGGGGAGCTGTTTTTT
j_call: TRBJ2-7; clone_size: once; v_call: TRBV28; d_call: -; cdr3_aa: CASSSRGGVAYEQYF; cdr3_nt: TGTGCCAGCAGTTCGAGGGGGGGTGTAGCCTACGAGCAGTACTTC
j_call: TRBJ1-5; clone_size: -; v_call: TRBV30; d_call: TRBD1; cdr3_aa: CAWSVVGQGYQPQHF; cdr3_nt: TGTGCCTGGAGTGTGGTGGGACAGGGTTATCAGCCCCAGCATTTT
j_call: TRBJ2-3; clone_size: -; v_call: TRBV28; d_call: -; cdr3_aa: CASSSPTGRDTQYF; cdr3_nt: TGTGCCAGCAGTTCCCCGACAGGCAGAGATACGCAGTATTTT
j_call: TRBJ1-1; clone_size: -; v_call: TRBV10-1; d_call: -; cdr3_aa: CASSDAGAENTEAFF; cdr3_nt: TGCGCCAGCAGTGATGCAGGGGCCGAGAACACTGAAGCTTTCTTT
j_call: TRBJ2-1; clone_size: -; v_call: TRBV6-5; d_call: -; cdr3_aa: CATRLSGNEQFF; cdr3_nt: TGTGCCACAAGGTTGTCGGGGAATGAGCAGTTCTTC
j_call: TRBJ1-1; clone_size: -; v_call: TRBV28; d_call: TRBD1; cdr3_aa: CASSFRGRNEAFF; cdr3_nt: TGTGCCAGCAGTTTTAGGGGGCGGAATGAAGCTTTCTTT
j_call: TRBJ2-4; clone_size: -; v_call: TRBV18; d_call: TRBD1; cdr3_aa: CASSTDRAGAKNIQYF; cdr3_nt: TGTGCCAGCTCAACGGACAGGGCGGGAGCCAAAAACATTCAGTACTTC
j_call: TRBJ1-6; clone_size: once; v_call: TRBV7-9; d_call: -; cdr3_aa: CASSWGQLDNSPLHF; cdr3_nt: TGTGCCAGCAGCTGGGGACAACTGGATAATTCACCCCTCCACTTT
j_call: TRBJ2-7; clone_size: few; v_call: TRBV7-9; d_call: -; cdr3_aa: CASSPSRSYEQYF; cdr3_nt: TGTGCCAGCAGCCCCTCCCGCTCCTACGAGCAGTACTTC
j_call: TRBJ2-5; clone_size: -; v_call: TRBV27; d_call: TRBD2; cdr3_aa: CASSPREVGQTQYF; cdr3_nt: TGTGCCAGCTCCCCCCGGGAGGTAGGACAGACCCAGTACTTC
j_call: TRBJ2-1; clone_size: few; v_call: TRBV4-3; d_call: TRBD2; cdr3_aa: CASSQARGGITYNEQFF; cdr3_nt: TGCGCCAGCAGCCAAGCTCGCGGGGGGATAACCTACAATGAGCAGTTCTTC
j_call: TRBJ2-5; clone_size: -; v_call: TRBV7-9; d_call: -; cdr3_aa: CASSLGGTDQETQYF; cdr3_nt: TGTGCCAGCAGCTTAGGCGGGACAGACCAAGAGACCCAGTACTTC
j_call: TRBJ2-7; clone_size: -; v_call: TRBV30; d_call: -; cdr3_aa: CAWSSGLSYEQYF; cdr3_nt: TGTGCCTGGAGTTCGGGTCTCTCCTACGAGCAGTACTTC
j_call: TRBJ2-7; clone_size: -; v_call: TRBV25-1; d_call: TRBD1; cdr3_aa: CASSESRGTDSSYEQYF; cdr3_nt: TGTGCCAGCAGTGAATCGAGGGGGACAGACTCCTCATACGAGCAGTACTTC
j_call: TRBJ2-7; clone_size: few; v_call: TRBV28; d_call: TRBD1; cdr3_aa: CASRRDRVGEQYF; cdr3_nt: TGTGCCAGCAGGCGGGACAGGGTGGGCGAGCAGTACTTC
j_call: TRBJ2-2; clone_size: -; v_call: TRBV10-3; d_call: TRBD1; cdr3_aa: CAISEPQGATGELFF; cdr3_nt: TGTGCCATCAGTGAGCCACAGGGGGCGACCGGGGAGCTGTTTTTT
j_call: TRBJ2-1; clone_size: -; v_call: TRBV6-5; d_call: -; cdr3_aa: CASSYSSSLNEQFF; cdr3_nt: TGTGCCAGCAGTTACTCGAGTAGTTTGAATGAGCAGTTCTTC
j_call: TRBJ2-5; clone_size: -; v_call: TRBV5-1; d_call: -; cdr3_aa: CASSIQTAQETQYF; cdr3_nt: TGCGCCAGCAGCATCCAGACAGCCCAAGAGACCCAGTACTTC
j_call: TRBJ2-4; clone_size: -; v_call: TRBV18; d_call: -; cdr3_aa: CASSPSGTIAKNSQYF; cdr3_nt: TGTGCCAGCTCACCTTCCGGGACAATAGCCAAAAACAGTCAGTACTTC
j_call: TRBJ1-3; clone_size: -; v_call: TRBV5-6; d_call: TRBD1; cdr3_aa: CASSSAGGGNTIYF; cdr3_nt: TGTGCCAGCAGCTCTGCAGGGGGTGGAAACACCATATATTTT
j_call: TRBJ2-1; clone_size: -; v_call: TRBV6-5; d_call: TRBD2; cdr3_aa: CASSYSTAGGNEQFF; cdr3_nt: TGTGCCAGCAGTTACTCGACAGCGGGAGGTAATGAGCAGTTCTTC
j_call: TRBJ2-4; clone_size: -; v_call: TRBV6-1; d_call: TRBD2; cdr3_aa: CASSEVAGGPRNIQYF; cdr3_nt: TGTGCCAGCAGTGAAGTTGCGGGAGGGCCGAGGAACATTCAGTACTTC
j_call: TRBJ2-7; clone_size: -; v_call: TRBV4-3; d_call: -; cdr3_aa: CASSQDFRVGGSYEQYF; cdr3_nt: TGCGCCAGCAGCCAAGATTTCCGGGTCGGGGGCTCCTACGAGCAGTACTTC
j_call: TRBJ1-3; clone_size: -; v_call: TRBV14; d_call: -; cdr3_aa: CASSARRGATGNTIYF; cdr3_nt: TGTGCCAGCAGCGCTCGACGGGGGGCCACTGGAAACACCATATATTTT
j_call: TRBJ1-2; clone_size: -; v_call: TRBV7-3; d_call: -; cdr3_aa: CASSLTPSSGDKDLYGYTF; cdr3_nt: TGTGCCAGCAGCTTAACCCCCTCGTCCGGGGACAAGGACCTTTATGGCTACACCTTC
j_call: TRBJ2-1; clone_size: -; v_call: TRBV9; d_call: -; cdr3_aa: CASSVGTYNNEQFF; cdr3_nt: TGTGCCAGCAGCGTGGGGACTTATAACAATGAGCAGTTCTTC
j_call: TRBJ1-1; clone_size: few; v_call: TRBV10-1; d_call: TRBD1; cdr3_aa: CASRGQGEAFF; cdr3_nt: TGCGCCAGCAGAGGACAGGGGGAAGCTTTCTTT
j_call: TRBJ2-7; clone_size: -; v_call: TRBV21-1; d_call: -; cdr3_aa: CASRGTGLTYEQYF; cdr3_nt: TGTGCCAGCAGAGGGACAGGACTAACCTACGAGCAGTACTTC
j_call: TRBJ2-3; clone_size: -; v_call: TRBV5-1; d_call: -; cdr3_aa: CASSLRSAESTDTQYF; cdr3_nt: TGCGCCAGCAGCTTGCGGTCGGCGGAGAGCACAGATACGCAGTATTTT
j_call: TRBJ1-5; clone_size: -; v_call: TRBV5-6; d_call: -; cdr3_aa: CASSFGFGGGTQPQHF; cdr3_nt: TGTGCCAGCAGCTTTGGCTTTGGGGGCGGAACTCAGCCCCAGCATTTT
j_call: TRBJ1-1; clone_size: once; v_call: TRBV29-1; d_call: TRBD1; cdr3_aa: CSVRTGAGTEAFF; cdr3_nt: TGCAGCGTCCGGACAGGGGCCGGGACTGAAGCTTTCTTT
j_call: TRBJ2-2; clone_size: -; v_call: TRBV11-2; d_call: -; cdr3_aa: CASSRRGENTGELFF; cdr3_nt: TGTGCCAGCAGTCGCAGGGGAGAGAACACCGGGGAGCTGTTTTTT
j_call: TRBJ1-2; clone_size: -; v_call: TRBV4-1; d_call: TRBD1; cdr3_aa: CASSPGTGEQGGYTF; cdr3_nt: TGCGCCAGCAGCCCCGGGACAGGGGAACAAGGTGGCTACACCTTC
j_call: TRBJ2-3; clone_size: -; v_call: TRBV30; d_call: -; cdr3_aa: CAWSWEVTTDTQYF; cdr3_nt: TGTGCCTGGAGTTGGGAGGTGACCACAGATACGCAGTATTTT
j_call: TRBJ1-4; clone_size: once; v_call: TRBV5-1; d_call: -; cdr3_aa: CASSLEETGKNEKLFF; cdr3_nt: TGCGCCAGCAGCTTAGAGGAGACAGGCAAGAATGAAAAACTGTTTTTT
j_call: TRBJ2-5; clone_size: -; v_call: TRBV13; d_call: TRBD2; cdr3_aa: CASSSAGLAGLQETQYF; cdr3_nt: TGTGCCAGCAGCTCAGCTGGACTAGCGGGACTCCAAGAGACCCAGTACTTC
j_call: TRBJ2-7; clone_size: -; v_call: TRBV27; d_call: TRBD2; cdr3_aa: CASTPRGTSGRAAHEQYF; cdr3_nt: TGTGCCAGCACCCCCCGGGGGACTAGCGGGAGGGCTGCCCACGAGCAGTACTTC
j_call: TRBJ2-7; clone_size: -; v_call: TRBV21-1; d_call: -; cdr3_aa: CALGAPREQYF; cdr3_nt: TGTGCGCTTGGGGCCCCTCGGGAGCAGTACTTC
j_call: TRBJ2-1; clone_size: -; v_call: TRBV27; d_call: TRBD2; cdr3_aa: CASSLSGLAADNEQFF; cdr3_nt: TGTGCCAGCAGTTTATCGGGACTAGCGGCCGACAATGAGCAGTTCTTC
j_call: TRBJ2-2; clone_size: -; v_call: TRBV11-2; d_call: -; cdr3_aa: CASTILTWAPGELFF; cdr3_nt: TGTGCCAGCACCATTCTTACGTGGGCCCCCGGGGAGCTGTTTTTT
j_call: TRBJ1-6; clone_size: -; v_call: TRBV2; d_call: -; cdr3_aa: CASTREGYNSPLHF; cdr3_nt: TGTGCCAGCACTAGAGAGGGCTACAATTCACCCCTCCACTTT
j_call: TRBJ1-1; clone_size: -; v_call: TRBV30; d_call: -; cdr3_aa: CAWAPLENTEAFF; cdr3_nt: TGTGCCTGGGCCCCCCTAGAGAACACTGAAGCTTTCTTT
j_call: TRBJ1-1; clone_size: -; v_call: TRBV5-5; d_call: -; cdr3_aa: CASSFSGNTEAFF; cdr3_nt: TGTGCCAGCAGCTTTTCAGGGAACACTGAAGCTTTCTTT